The 3 T cell receptor beta chains reported below all come from one sample, sequenced in a study of CD8 T cells in ankylosing spondylitis. Study outcomes and limitations: Within ankylosing spondylitis blood, a TCR beta motif made up of eight highly homologous variants appeared to be characteristic.

The antigens of these receptors remain unknown. TCRdb re-derived calls from the 5' RACE reads in MiXCR, one entry per CDR3 protein. The sample holds a few hundred thousand distinct CDR3 sequences, about a fifth seen once. The specimen was blood, either unsorted or a sorted T cell fraction (not recorded which). These receptor sequences come from a male donor with ankylosing spondylitis.

This clonotype turned up a few times. The V call is TRBV19, the J call TRBJ2-4, with TRBD2 matching 12 bases. V trimming: 3 bases; J trimming: 7 bases; junction bases outside the gene matches: 4. CDR3 size: 15 residues. Per germline, CDR1 LNHDA and CDR2 SQIVND (reference sequence). The CDR3, as DNA: TGTGCCAGTAGTATTACCGGGACTAGCGGGAACATTCAGTACTTC. This translates into CASSITGTSGNIQYF.

This chain links TRBV20-1 with TRBJ2-1; TRBD2 agrees at 10 bases. CDR1 is DFQATT, CDR2 SNEGSKA, per germline (reference sequence). Trimming cost V 0 bases and J 10 bases; bases outside gene matches: 9. The CDR3 length is 15 residues. The CDR3 loop reads CSARDRLAGAWEQFF. CDR3 nucleotides: TGCAGTGCTAGAGATCGGCTAGCGGGAGCCTGGGAGCAGTTCTTC.

The gene calls are TRBV27 and TRBJ1-6; D is uncertain. Germline V gene data show CDR1 as MNHEY and CDR2 as SMNVEV (reference sequence). There are 15 residues in the CDR3. V gave up 2 bases and J gave up 0 bases, with 5 bases separating them. CDR3 sequence reads: CASSLKSSYNSPLHF. In DNA, the CDR3 is TGTGCCAGCAGTTTAAAGAGCTCCTATAATTCACCCCTCCACTTT.